This T cell receptor beta chain was found in a study of T cell responses to AZD1222 COVID-19 vaccine. Study conclusions and caveats: Regions left unmutated in variants are reportedly the target of nearly half of spike-specific TCRs. Following two doses of AZD1222, Spike-specific TCR breadth and depth rose.

This clone was counted between two and nine times. The antigen is not known. Generated by immunoSEQ multiplex PCR, the TCRdb table keeps only in-frame clones and is missing some. The data show 150,000 to 180,000 clones, less than 95% seen once. Germline lookup yields CDR1 MGHDK and CDR2 SYGVNS. This CDR3 comprises 15 residues. The V gene end was trimmed by 5 bases and the J gene end by 4 bases; junction bases not matched to a gene: 9. This sequence joins TRBV25-1 and TRBJ2-3, with 7 bases aligning to TRBD2. The TCR originated in an adult in good health. The material sequenced was peripheral blood, taken on day 0 of AZD1222 vaccination. CDR3 residues: CASSPNGRTADTQYF. The CDR3 coding sequence is TGTGCCAGCAGTCCCAACGGGAGGACGGCAGATACGCAGTATTTT. Combining the CDR3 with reference TRBV25-1 and TRBJ2-3 gives the whole variable domain EADIYQTPRYLVIGTGKKITLECSQTMGHDKMYWYQQDPGMELHLIHYSYGVNSTEKGDLSSESTVSRIRTEHFPLTLESARPSHTSQYLCASSPNGRTADTQYFGPGTRLTVL.